The entry below gives a single T cell receptor (beta chain) sequence along with its context. What it binds is unknown. These data originate in a study of blood T cells in healthy people across ages. The germline V gene has CDR1 MNHEY and CDR2 SVGAGI. V was pared by 5 bases and J by 0 bases, with 5 bases of the junction left unmatched. This CDR3 is 15 amino acids long. Then a second PCR, running roughly 7 to 11 cycles, was carried out with a sample-barcoded 5' primer and a J-beta primer mix. TCRdb passed the 5' RACE reads through MiXCR, listing each CDR3 protein once. The data contain about 830,000 distinct CDR3 sequences, about 62% of them seen just once; the ten biggest clones take up about a quarter. Study-wide points: Strongly correlated with naive T cell percentage was TCR beta diversity.

The source is a man aged 25-45 years in good health. The sample was blood. The chain is built from TRBV6-5 and TRBJ1-2; TRBD1 aligns across 8 bases. CDR3 amino acids: CASSGDRRANYGYTF. The CDR3 nucleotides read TGTGCCAGCAGTGGGGACAGGAGAGCTAACTATGGCTACACCTTC.